A single sample gave rise to the 31 T cell receptor beta chains below, sequenced in a study of T cell responses to AZD1222 COVID-19 vaccine. Generated by immunoSEQ multiplex PCR, the TCRdb table keeps only in-frame clones and is missing some. The sample contains fewer than 85,000 clones, about 90% of which appear only once. The sequences come from peripheral blood, collected on day 0 of MenACWY control vaccination. The receptors shown here come from an adult in good health.

This sequence joins TRBV7-2 and TRBJ2-3; 8 bases agree with TRBD2. V gave up 2 bases and J gave up 4 bases; unmatched junction bases: 11. This CDR3 region has 17 residues. The germline CDR1 and CDR2 sequences are SGHTA and FQGNSA. The CDR3 sequence is CASSLLTGGLLADTQYF. The CDR3 coding sequence is TGTGCCAGCAGCTTATTGACGGGAGGGTTACTCGCAGATACGCAGTATTTT.

The chain employs TRBV29-1 and TRBJ2-7; TRBD1 is a possible D gene (5 bases). This CDR3 has 15 residues. Trimming cost V 1 base and J 0 bases, with 13 bases left between them. Per germline, CDR1 SQVTM and CDR2 ANQGSEA. The DNA of the CDR3 is TGCAGCGTTGAAGGGGGTCAGGGAAGCTCCTACGAGCAGTACTTC. Protein product: CSVEGGQGSSYEQYF.

The chain employs TRBV4-1 and TRBJ2-7; D possibly corresponds to TRBD2 (6 bases). The ends were cut back, 0 bases at V and 1 base at J, with 10 bases in the middle. The CDR3 sequence is 15 residues long. The germline V gene encodes CDR1 MGHRA and CDR2 YSYEKL. CDR3 protein: CASSQDLRGSYEQYF. CDR3 in DNA: TGCGCCAGCAGCCAAGATTTGCGGGGATCCTACGAGCAGTACTTC.

This chain joins TRBV5-1 and TRBJ2-2; TRBD1 matches 7 bases. The CDR3 contains 16 residues. The V and J ends lost 4 bases and 2 bases, in that order; junction bases with no gene match: 8. From germline, CDR1 is SGHRS and CDR2 YFSETQ. The CDR3 reads CASSQVTGYNTGELFF. CDR3 coding DNA: TGCGCCAGCAGCCAGGTGACAGGGTACAACACCGGGGAGCTGTTTTTT.

This clone was detected only once. V gene TRBV5-6 combines with J gene TRBJ2-7; no definite D call. CDR1 and CDR2 (germline): SGHDT, YYEEEE. V lost 4 bases and J 6 bases, leaving 8 bases between the germline ends. The CDR3 runs 11 residues. The CDR3 here is CASSISSEQYF. In DNA, the CDR3 is TGTGCCAGCAGCATCTCGAGCGAGCAGTACTTC. The full variable domain, completed using reference TRBV5-6 and TRBJ2-7, is DAGVTQSPTHLIKTRGQQVTLRCSPKSGHDTVSWYQQALGQGPQFIFQYYEEEERQRGNFPDRFSGHQFPNYSSELNVNALLLGDSALYLCASSISSEQYFGPGTRLTVT.

The chain recombines TRBV6-5 with TRBJ1-2, with 7 bases identical to TRBD1. With 8 bases clipped from V and 8 bases from J, the junction kept 8 bases outside the gene matches. The germline V gene encodes CDR1 MNHEY and CDR2 SVGAGI. This CDR3 has 12 amino acids. The CDR3 spells CASVRTGRGYTF. The CDR3 DNA is TGTGCCAGCGTCCGGACAGGAAGGGGCTACACCTTC.

In its sample, this clone was seen once. This chain connects TRBV6-2 or TRBV6-3 to TRBJ2-3, with 9 positions matching TRBD2. Germline CDR1 and CDR2: MNHEY and SVGEGT. The ends lost 2 bases at V and 4 bases at J; junction bases unmatched: 4. The CDR3 extends over 15 amino acids. CDR3 region: CASSYGGGVADTQYF. The CDR3 region has the DNA TGTGCCAGCAGTTACGGCGGGGGGGTTGCAGATACGCAGTATTTT.

The rearrangement uses TRBV19 and TRBJ2-3; a weak D match, TRBD2 (5 bases). The V end lost 3 bases, the J end lost 2 bases, and 9 bases lay between the germline ends. CDR1 is LNHDA, CDR2 SQIVND, per germline (reference sequence). The CDR3 is 14 residues long. This CDR3 reads CASSIAGSTDTQYF. In DNA, the CDR3 is TGTGCCAGTAGTATTGCGGGTTCCACAGATACGCAGTATTTT.

The chain couples TRBV6-6 to TRBJ2-5; D may be TRBD1 (6 bases). This CDR3 region has 12 residues. The germline V gene encodes CDR1 MNHNY and CDR2 SVGAGI (reference sequence). The germline V and J ends were trimmed by 5 bases and 3 bases, with 7 bases remaining between them. CDR3 in amino acids: CASSRQEETQYF. CDR3 DNA sequence: TGTGCCAGCAGTCGACAGGAAGAGACCCAGTACTTC.

V gene TRBV29-1 combines with J gene TRBJ1-2, with 7 bases that match TRBD1. Germline CDR1 reads SQVTM; CDR2 reads ANQGSEA. J gave up 4 bases and V 7 bases, and 9 bases lay outside the gene matches. CDR3 size: 13 residues. CDR3 coding DNA: TGCAGCGCCCCCCGGGACAGACCCTATGGCTACACCTTC. Encoded protein: CSAPRDRPYGYTF.

This clone was counted a single time. This sequence joins TRBV28 and TRBJ2-1; 11 positions agree with TRBD2. Per germline, CDR1 MDHEN and CDR2 SYDVKM. The CDR3 runs to 19 residues. J gave up 0 bases and V 5 bases, and 12 bases lay outside the gene matches. The CDR3 DNA follows: TGTGCCAGCAGTCGTCCGACTAGCGGGACCGTTAGCTCCTACAATGAGCAGTTCTTC. It translates to CASSRPTSGTVSSYNEQFF.

This clone was counted only a few times. The chain is built from TRBV6-5 and TRBJ2-7; 7 nucleotides agree with TRBD1. The germline V gene encodes CDR1 MNHEY and CDR2 SVGAGI. This CDR3 has 14 residues. The J segment lost 2 bases and the V segment lost 7 bases, leaving 8 bases of the junction unmatched. CDR3 coding DNA: TGTGCCAGCACCTCCGACAGGGACGCCTACGAGCAGTACTTC. Translated, it gives CASTSDRDAYEQYF.

The CDR3 loop reads CASSQARYGFVGTDTQYF. In DNA, the CDR3 is TGTGCCAGCAGCCAAGCTCGGTATGGGTTTGTGGGCACAGATACGCAGTATTTT. The chain uses TRBV14 and TRBJ2-3, with D hard to call. The CDR3 has 18 residues. Germline CDR1 and CDR2: SGHDN and FVKESK. The ends were cut back, 1 base at V and 1 base at J, with 18 bases in the middle.

This chain joins TRBV6-5 and TRBJ2-3; tentatively, D is TRBD2 (6 bases). CDR1 and CDR2 from the germline V gene are MNHEY and SVGAGI. The germline V and J ends were trimmed by 7 bases and 3 bases, with 14 bases remaining between them. The CDR3 extends over 14 amino acids. The CDR3: CASTPTGGTDTQYF. Written as DNA, the CDR3 is TGTGCCAGCACTCCGACCGGGGGAACAGATACGCAGTATTTT.

The chain joins TRBV28 to TRBJ1-4; D might be TRBD1 (5 bases). The germline V and J ends were trimmed by 10 bases and 0 bases, with 9 bases remaining between them. CDR1 MDHEN and CDR2 SYDVKM come from the germline V gene. CDR3 length: 13 residues. CDR3: CATGGPTNEKLFF. The CDR3 nucleotides read TGTGCCACCGGGGGTCCAACTAATGAAAAACTGTTTTTT. Variable domain in full (rest from reference TRBV28 and TRBJ1-4): DVKVTQSSRYLVKRTGEKVFLECVQDMDHENMFWYRQDPGLGLRLIYFSYDVKMKEKGDIPEGYSVSREKKERFSLILESASTNQTSMYLCATGGPTNEKLFFGSGTQLSVL.

The rearrangement uses TRBV10-3 and TRBJ1-1; possibly TRBD1 for D (5 bases). CDR3 length equals 14 residues. Trimming left V 4 bases short and J 2 bases short, with 11 bases between. Germline lookup yields CDR1 ENHRY and CDR2 SYGVKD. The DNA for the CDR3 is TGTGCCATCAGTGCTACAGGCAGCAACACTGAAGCTTTCTTT. Its translation is CAISATGSNTEAFF.

This clone showed up just once. The V call is TRBV7-2, the J call TRBJ2-7; D uncertain. CDR1 and CDR2 from the germline V gene are SGHTA and FQGNSA. V shed 2 bases and J shed 3 bases, with 11 bases lying between them. The CDR3 has 14 amino acids. CDR3 coding DNA: TGTGCCAGCAGCTTAATGCCAGGAAACTACGAGCAGTACTTC. It codes for CASSLMPGNYEQYF.

The rearrangement joins TRBV7-9 to TRBJ2-2, with a possible D match to TRBD1 (6 bases). This CDR3 region has 14 residues. V was pared by 5 bases and J by 1 base, with 8 bases between. CDR1 is SEHNR and CDR2 is FQNEAQ in the germline V gene (reference sequence). CDR3 residues: CASSLTGNTGELFF. Here the CDR3 DNA reads TGTGCCAGCAGCCTGACAGGGAACACCGGGGAGCTGTTTTTT. Full variable domain (rest looked up from reference TRBV7-9 and TRBJ2-2): DTGVSQNPRHKITKRGQNVTFRCDPISEHNRLYWYRQTLGQGPEFLTYFQNEAQLEKSRLLSDRFSAERPKGSFSTLEIQRTEQGDSAMYLCASSLTGNTGELFFGEGSRLTVL.

This chain connects TRBV11-2 to TRBJ1-2; 8 bases line up with TRBD1. After removal of 4 bases from V and 0 bases from J, the junction contained 4 bases not matched to a gene. The CDR3 is 15 residues long. CDR1 is SGHAT and CDR2 is FQNNGV in the germline V gene. The chain's CDR3 is CASSSEQGANYGYTF. CDR3 DNA sequence: TGTGCCAGCAGCTCCGAACAGGGGGCTAACTATGGCTACACCTTC.

J is TRBJ1-1 and V is TRBV6-2 or TRBV6-3, with D tentatively TRBD1 (6 bases). The germline V gene encodes CDR1 MNHEY and CDR2 SVGEGT. V dropped 4 bases and J dropped 3 bases, with 12 bases sitting between them. CDR3 length equals 14 residues. The CDR3, as DNA: TGTGCCAGCAGTTTCGCGGACAGCGACACTGAAGCTTTCTTT. The encoded protein is CASSFADSDTEAFF.

The rearrangement links TRBV7-9 to TRBJ2-7; D possibly corresponds to TRBD2 (6 bases). V was pared by 1 base and J by 2 bases, with 12 bases between. This CDR3 region has 15 residues. Germline V gives CDR1 SEHNR, CDR2 FQNEAQ (reference sequence). The CDR3 loop is CASSLGVGGAYEQYF. In DNA form, the CDR3 reads TGTGCCAGCAGCTTAGGTGTCGGAGGGGCCTACGAGCAGTACTTC.

This rearrangement joins TRBV19 to TRBJ2-3; possibly TRBD1 or TRBD2 for D (5 bases each). V gave up 6 bases and J gave up 3 bases, with 16 bases separating them. This CDR3 is 15 amino acids long. Germline V gives CDR1 LNHDA, CDR2 SQIVND (reference sequence). CDR3 region: CASRGPDQPTDTQYF. The CDR3 DNA follows: TGTGCCAGTAGGGGACCCGACCAGCCTACAGATACGCAGTATTTT.

The V call is TRBV6-2 or TRBV6-3, the J call TRBJ1-5; D is uncertain. Germline assignment: CDR1 MNHEY and CDR2 SVGEGT. V was trimmed by 2 bases and J by 5 bases, leaving 4 bases between them. This CDR3 is 12 amino acids long. The CDR3 loop reads CASSYGDQPQHF. DNA for the CDR3: TGTGCCAGCAGTTACGGGGATCAGCCCCAGCATTTT.

The gene calls are TRBV24-1 and TRBJ1-1; a possible D gene is TRBD1 (6 bases). The germline gives CDR1 KGHDR, CDR2 SFDVKD. The CDR3 runs 16 residues. Trimming pared 7 bases from V and 5 bases from J, leaving 22 bases between. CDR3 coding DNA: TGTGCCACCAGACCTCGAGGGGCAGGGGTCGGTACTGAAGCTTTCTTT. Translated, it gives CATRPRGAGVGTEAFF.

The V call is TRBV19, the J call TRBJ2-5, with 9 bases that match TRBD1. Germline CDR1 and CDR2: LNHDA and SQIVND (reference sequence). The V segment lost 3 bases and the J segment 7 bases; nucleotides outside the gene matches: 6. This CDR3 has 14 residues. Here the CDR3 reads CASSMPDRGGTQYF. DNA of the CDR3: TGTGCCAGTAGTATGCCTGACAGGGGGGGGACCCAGTACTTC.

The V gene is TRBV29-1, the J gene TRBJ1-1; D perhaps matches TRBD1 (5 bases). The CDR3 extends over 14 amino acids. With 2 bases removed from V and 2 bases from J, the gap between germline ends came to 12 bases. Germline CDR1 SQVTM, CDR2 ANQGSEA. CDR3 loop: CSVEFGAFNTEAFF. DNA for the CDR3: TGCAGCGTTGAATTCGGGGCCTTCAACACTGAAGCTTTCTTT.

The rearrangement joins TRBV9 to TRBJ1-3; D gene uncertain. The CDR3 is made up of 15 amino acids. Germline loops: CDR1 SGDLS, CDR2 YYNGEE. With 3 bases removed from V and 6 bases from J, the gap between germline ends came to 16 bases. CDR3 nucleotides: TGTGCCAGCAGCGCGACCGGAACAGATATAAACACCATATATTTT. It translates to CASSATGTDINTIYF.

About this clone: The identical CDR3 is also encoded by other nucleotide sequences in the sample. CDR3: CATSETDNQPQHF. The CDR3 coding sequence is TGTGCCACCAGTGAGACAGACAATCAGCCCCAGCATTTT. This chain connects TRBV24-1 to TRBJ1-5; D possibly corresponds to TRBD1 (5 bases). This CDR3 comprises 13 residues. Deletions cut 4 bases from V and 3 bases from J, with 6 bases between. The germline gives CDR1 KGHDR, CDR2 SFDVKD.

CDR3 region: CASSYSISRPTGQYF. DNA for the CDR3: TGTGCCAGCAGTTACTCGATTTCGCGACCGACAGGGCAGTACTTC. The chain uses TRBV6-6 and TRBJ2-7; weak D call: TRBD1 (6 bases). Germline CDR1 reads MNHNY; CDR2 reads SVGAGI (reference sequence). The CDR3 totals 15 residues. V lost 0 bases, J lost 9 bases, and 18 bases lay in between.

This sequence joins TRBV3-1 (or the pseudogene TRBV3-2) and TRBJ1-4; D possibly corresponds to TRBD1 (5 bases). This CDR3 spans 17 amino acids. Germline values: CDR1 LGHDT, CDR2 YNNKEL (reference sequence). V was pared by 0 bases and J by 7 bases, with 18 bases between. In DNA, the CDR3 is TGTGCCAGCAGCCAAGATCTTCCAGGGTTTTCTGGTGAAAAACTGTTTTTT. Protein: CASSQDLPGFSGEKLFF.

The chain employs TRBV5-1 and TRBJ1-2; TRBD1 matches at 10 bases. Germline assignment: CDR1 SGHRS and CDR2 YFSETQ. The CDR3 is 13 residues long. V was pared by 5 bases and J by 7 bases, with 5 bases of the junction left unmatched. DNA of the CDR3: TGCGCCAGCAGTCGGGACAGGGGTGCTGGCTACACCTTC. Its protein is CASSRDRGAGYTF. Variable domain in full (rest from reference TRBV5-1 and TRBJ1-2): KAGVTQTPRYLIKTRGQQVTLSCSPISGHRSVSWYQQTPGQGLQFLFEYFSETQRNKGNFPGRFSGRQFSNSRSEMNVSTLELGDSALYLCASSRDRGAGYTFGSGTRLTVV.